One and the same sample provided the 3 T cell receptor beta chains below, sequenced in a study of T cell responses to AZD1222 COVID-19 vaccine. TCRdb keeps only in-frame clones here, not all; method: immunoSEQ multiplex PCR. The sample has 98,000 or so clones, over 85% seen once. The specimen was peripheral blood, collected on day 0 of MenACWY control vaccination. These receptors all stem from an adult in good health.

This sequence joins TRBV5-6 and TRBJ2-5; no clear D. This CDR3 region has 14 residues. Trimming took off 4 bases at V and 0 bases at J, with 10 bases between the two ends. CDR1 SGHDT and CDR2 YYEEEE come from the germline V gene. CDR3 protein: CASSPLPDQETQYF. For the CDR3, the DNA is TGTGCCAGCAGCCCCCTCCCGGACCAAGAGACCCAGTACTTC.

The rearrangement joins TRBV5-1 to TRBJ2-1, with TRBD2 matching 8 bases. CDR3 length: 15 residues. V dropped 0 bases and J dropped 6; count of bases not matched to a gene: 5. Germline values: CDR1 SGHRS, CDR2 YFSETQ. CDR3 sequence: CASSLVAAGGNEQFF. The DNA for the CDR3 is TGCGCCAGCAGCTTGGTTGCCGCGGGGGGCAATGAGCAGTTCTTC.

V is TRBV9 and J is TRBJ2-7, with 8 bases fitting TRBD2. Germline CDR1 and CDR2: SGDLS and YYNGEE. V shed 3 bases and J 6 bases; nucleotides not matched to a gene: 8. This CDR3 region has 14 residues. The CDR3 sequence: CASSDLLAGTEQYF. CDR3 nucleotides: TGTGCCAGCAGCGACCTGCTAGCGGGTACCGAGCAGTACTTC.